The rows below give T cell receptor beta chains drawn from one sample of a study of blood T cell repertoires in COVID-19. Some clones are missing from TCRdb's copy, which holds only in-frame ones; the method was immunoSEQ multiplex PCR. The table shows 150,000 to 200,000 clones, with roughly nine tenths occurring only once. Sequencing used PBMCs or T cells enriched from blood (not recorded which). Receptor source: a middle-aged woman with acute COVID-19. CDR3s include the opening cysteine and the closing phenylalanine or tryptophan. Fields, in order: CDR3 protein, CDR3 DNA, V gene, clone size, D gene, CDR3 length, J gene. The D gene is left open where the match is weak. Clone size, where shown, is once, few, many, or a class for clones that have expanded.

CASSATNLANEKLFF,TGTGCCAGCAGCGCTACCAACTTAGCTAATGAAAAACTGTTTTTT,TRBV9,.,.,15,TRBJ1-4
CASKSQGALTGELFF,TGTGCCAGCAAATCACAGGGGGCGCTCACCGGGGAGCTGTTTTTT,TRBV6-5,.,TRBD1,15,TRBJ2-2
CASSPVVRDRTLYGYTF,TGTGCCAGCAGTCCTGTAGTCCGGGACAGGACCCTCTATGGCTACACCTTC,TRBV6-6,.,TRBD1,17,TRBJ1-2
CASSPGQRAYEQYF,TGTGCCAGCTCACCGGGACAGCGAGCCTACGAGCAGTACTTC,TRBV18,.,TRBD1,14,TRBJ2-7
CASSLGASTDTQYF,TGCGCCAGCAGCTTGGGGGCGTCCACAGATACGCAGTATTTT,TRBV5-1,.,.,14,TRBJ2-3
CASSLQGTQPQHF,TGTGCCAGCAGTTTACAGGGGACTCAGCCCCAGCATTTT,TRBV2,.,TRBD1,13,TRBJ1-5
CATSRTDNEQFF,TGTGCCACCAGTAGGACAGACAATGAGCAGTTCTTC,TRBV24-1,.,.,12,TRBJ2-1
CASSPDRGRSYEQYF,TGTGCCAGCAGCCCCGACAGGGGGCGATCCTACGAGCAGTACTTC,TRBV5-4,.,TRBD1,15,TRBJ2-7
CASSVGAAYSNQPQHF,TGTGCCAGCAGCGTTGGGGCAGCTTATAGCAATCAGCCCCAGCATTTT,TRBV16,.,.,16,TRBJ1-5
CASSLDWTGARF,TGTGCCAGCAGCTTGGATTGGACAGGGGCTAGATTT,TRBV5-8,.,TRBD1,12,TRBJ1-4
CAISEEREYNEQFF,TGTGCCATCAGTGAGGAGCGGGAGTACAATGAGCAGTTCTTC,TRBV10-3,.,TRBD2,14,TRBJ2-1
CASSGQGSHYGYTF,TGCGCCAGCAGCGGGCAGGGCTCTCACTATGGCTACACCTTC,TRBV5-1,.,.,14,TRBJ1-2
CASTLAGGRGNTIYF,TGTGCCAGCACCCTAGCGGGGGGGCGAGGAAACACCATATATTTT,TRBV28,.,.,15,TRBJ1-3
CASSVRLAGGLYNEQFF,TGTGCCAGTAGTGTTCGACTAGCGGGGGGACTATACAATGAGCAGTTCTTC,TRBV19,.,TRBD2,17,TRBJ2-1
CASSIPTRTGGRDTQYF,TGTGCCAGTAGTATACCTACCCGGACAGGGGGAAGAGATACGCAGTATTTT,TRBV19,.,TRBD1,17,TRBJ2-3
CASSLGTGPTGELFF,TGTGCCAGCAGCTTAGGGACAGGGCCCACCGGGGAGCTGTTTTTT,TRBV7-2,once,TRBD1,15,TRBJ2-2
CASSMREAGEETQYF,TGTGCCAGCAGCATGAGGGAAGCGGGAGAGGAGACCCAGTACTTC,TRBV21-1,.,.,15,TRBJ2-5
CASSPDRARENTEAFF,TGTGCCAGCAGCCCAGACAGGGCCAGGGAGAACACTGAAGCTTTCTTT,TRBV7-8,few,TRBD1,16,TRBJ1-1
CAITADVEGMVEQFF,TGTGCAATCACCGCGGATGTTGAGGGCATGGTGGAACAGTTCTTC,TRBV7-8,.,.,15,TRBJ2-1
CASSLATGVQLTNEQFF,TGCGCCAGCAGCTTGGCAACGGGGGTACAACTCACCAATGAGCAGTTCTTC,TRBV5-1,.,.,17,TRBJ2-1
CASSSVGDYGYTF,TGTGCCAGCAGTTCGGTCGGGGACTATGGCTACACCTTC,TRBV28,.,.,13,TRBJ1-2
CAISESGENNSPLHF,TGTGCCATCAGTGAGTCGGGAGAGAATAATTCACCCCTCCACTTT,TRBV10-3,.,.,15,TRBJ1-6
CASSLGPAGTYNEQFF,TGTGCCAGCAGCTTAGGACCGGCAGGGACCTACAATGAGCAGTTCTTC,TRBV7-2,once,.,16,TRBJ2-1
CASRPPLGNTGELFF,TGTGCCAGCAGACCCCCACTAGGGAACACCGGGGAGCTGTTTTTT,TRBV28,once,.,15,TRBJ2-2
CSGAQGNYGYTF,TGCAGCGGGGCGCAGGGTAACTATGGCTACACCTTC,TRBV29-1,.,.,12,TRBJ1-2
CASSVTMTSAKETQYF,TGTGCCAGCAGCGTAACCATGACTAGCGCAAAAGAGACCCAGTACTTC,TRBV9,.,TRBD2,16,TRBJ2-5
CASSFSWQGRDTQYF,TGTGCCAGCAGTTTTTCGTGGCAGGGTCGCGATACGCAGTATTTT,TRBV27,.,.,15,TRBJ2-3
CASSLGGLASGRGQETQYF,TGTGCTAGCAGCTTAGGAGGGTTGGCTAGCGGGAGAGGGCAAGAGACCCAGTACTTC,TRBV7-7,few,TRBD2,19,TRBJ2-5
CASRLAGGNTGELFF,TGTGCCAGCAGGCTAGCGGGGGGAAACACCGGGGAGCTGTTTTTT,TRBV28,.,TRBD2,15,TRBJ2-2
CASSLGGLGEKLFF,TGTGCCAGCAGCTTGGGGGGGTTGGGTGAAAAACTGTTTTTT,TRBV7-2,.,.,14,TRBJ1-4
CASSGGGGADTQYF,TGTGCCAGTAGTGGGGGCGGGGGGGCAGATACGCAGTATTTT,TRBV19,.,TRBD2,14,TRBJ2-3
CASSSKREGSYEQYF,TGTGCCAGCAGTTCTAAGCGGGAGGGCTCCTACGAGCAGTACTTC,TRBV6-5,.,TRBD2,15,TRBJ2-7
CASSSPSGVYNSPLHF,TGTGCCAGCAGCTCTCCCAGCGGTGTCTATAATTCACCCCTCCACTTT,TRBV5-8,.,.,16,TRBJ1-6
CASSIEGGTPNEQFF,TGTGCCAGTAGTATAGAGGGCGGGACTCCTAATGAGCAGTTCTTC,TRBV19,once,.,15,TRBJ2-1
CASSSADTQYF,TGTGCCAGCAGCTCAGCAGATACGCAGTATTTT,TRBV7-9,.,.,11,TRBJ2-3
CASSQDGRAPQPQHF,TGCGCCAGCAGCCAAGATGGCAGGGCCCCTCAGCCCCAGCATTTT,TRBV4-1,.,.,15,TRBJ1-5
CASSRGTGDRSNYGYTF,TGCGCCAGCAGCCGCGGGACAGGGGACCGTTCTAACTATGGCTACACCTTC,TRBV4-1,.,TRBD1,17,TRBJ1-2